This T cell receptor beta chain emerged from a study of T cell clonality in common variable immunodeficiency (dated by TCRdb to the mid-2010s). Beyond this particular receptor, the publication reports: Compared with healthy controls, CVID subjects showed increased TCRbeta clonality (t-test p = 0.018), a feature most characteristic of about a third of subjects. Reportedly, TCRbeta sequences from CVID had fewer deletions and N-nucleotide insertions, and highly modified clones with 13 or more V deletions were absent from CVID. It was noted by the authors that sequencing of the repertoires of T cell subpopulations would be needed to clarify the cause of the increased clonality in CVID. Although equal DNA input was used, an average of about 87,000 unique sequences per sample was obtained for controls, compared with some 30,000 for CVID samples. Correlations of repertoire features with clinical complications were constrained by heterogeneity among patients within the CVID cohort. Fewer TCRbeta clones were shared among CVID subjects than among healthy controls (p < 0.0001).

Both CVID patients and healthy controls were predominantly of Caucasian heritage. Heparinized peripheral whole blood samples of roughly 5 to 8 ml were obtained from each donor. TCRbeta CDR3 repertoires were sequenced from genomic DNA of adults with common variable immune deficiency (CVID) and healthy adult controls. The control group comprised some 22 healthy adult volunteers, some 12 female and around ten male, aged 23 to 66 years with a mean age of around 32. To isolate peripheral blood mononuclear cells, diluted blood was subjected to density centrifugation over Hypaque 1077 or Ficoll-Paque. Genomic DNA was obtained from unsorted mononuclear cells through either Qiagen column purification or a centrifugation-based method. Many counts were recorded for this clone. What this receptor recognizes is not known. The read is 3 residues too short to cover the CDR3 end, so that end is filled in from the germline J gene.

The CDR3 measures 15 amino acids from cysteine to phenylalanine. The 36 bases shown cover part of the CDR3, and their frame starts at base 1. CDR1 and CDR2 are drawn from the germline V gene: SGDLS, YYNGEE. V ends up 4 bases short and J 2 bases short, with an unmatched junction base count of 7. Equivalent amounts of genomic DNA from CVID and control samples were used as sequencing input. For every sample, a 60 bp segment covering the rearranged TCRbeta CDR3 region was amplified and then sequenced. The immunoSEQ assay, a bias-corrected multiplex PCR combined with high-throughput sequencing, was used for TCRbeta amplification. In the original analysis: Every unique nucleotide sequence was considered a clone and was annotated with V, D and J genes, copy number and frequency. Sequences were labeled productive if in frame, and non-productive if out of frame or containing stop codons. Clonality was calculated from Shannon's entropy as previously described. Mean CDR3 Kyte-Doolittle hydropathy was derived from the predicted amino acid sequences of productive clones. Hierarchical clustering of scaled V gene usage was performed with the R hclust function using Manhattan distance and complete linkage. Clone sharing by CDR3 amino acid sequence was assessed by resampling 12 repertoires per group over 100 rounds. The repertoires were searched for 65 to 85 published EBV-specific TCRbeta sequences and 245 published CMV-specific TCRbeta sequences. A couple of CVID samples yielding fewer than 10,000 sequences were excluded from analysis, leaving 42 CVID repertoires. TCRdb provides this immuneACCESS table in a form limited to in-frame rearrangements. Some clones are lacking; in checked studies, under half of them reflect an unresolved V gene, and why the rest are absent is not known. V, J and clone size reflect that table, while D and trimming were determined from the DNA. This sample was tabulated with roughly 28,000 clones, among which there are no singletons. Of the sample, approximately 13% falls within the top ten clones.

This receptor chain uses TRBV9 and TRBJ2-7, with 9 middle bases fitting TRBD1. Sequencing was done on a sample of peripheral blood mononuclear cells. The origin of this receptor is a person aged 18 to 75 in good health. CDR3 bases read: TGTGCCAGCAGCAAGGGACAGGGCGAACCCTACGAG. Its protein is CASSKGQGEPYE. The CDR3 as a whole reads CASSKGQGEPYEQYF.